A few counts support the clone carrying this T cell receptor beta chain. The antigen remains unidentified. The V end was cut by 0 bases, the J end by 5 bases, with 10 bases between. In germline, CDR1 is MGHRA, CDR2 YSYEKL. The CDR3 length is 15 residues. The sample originates from a study of T cell responses to AZD1222 COVID-19 vaccine. Study outcomes and limitations: Vaccine-associated CD4 TCRs ranged over spike, dominating at 160-218 and 743-854.

The method was immunoSEQ multiplex PCR; TCRdb's version includes in-frame clones alone and lacks a portion of them. The table lists around 200,000 clones, 88% of them singletons. Specimen: peripheral blood, collected on day 0 of AZD1222 vaccination. The chain uses TRBV4-1 and TRBJ2-2; either TRBD1 or TRBD2 may fit D (5 bases each). This sequence originates from an adult in good health. The CDR3 region has the DNA TGCGCCAGCAGCCAAGATGGGGGAGTAACCGGGGAGCTGTTTTTT. This sequence encodes CASSQDGGVTGELFF.